Below are 23 T cell receptor beta chains sequenced from a single sample in a study of radiotherapy plus CTLA-4 blockade in lung cancer. The table came from immunoSEQ multiplex PCR; TCRdb's copy has only in-frame clones and leaves some out. The table includes about 120,000 clones, over 80% detected once. The specimen comprised peripheral blood, sampled from a patient treated with radiotherapy plus ipilimumab. The source is a human donor with non-small cell lung cancer that progressed on radiotherapy plus ipilimumab.

The chain has TRBV5-1 and TRBJ2-1; 8 bases fit TRBD2. Trimming cost V 0 bases and J 7 bases; bases outside gene matches: 6. The germline gives CDR1 SGHRS, CDR2 YFSETQ. The CDR3 extends over 15 amino acids. The CDR3 protein is CASSLGGTSGNEQFF. CDR3 coding DNA: TGCGCCAGCAGCTTGGGAGGGACTAGTGGAAATGAGCAGTTCTTC.

The chain joins TRBV6-4 to TRBJ2-3; D is uncertain. Trimming took 3 bases from V and 0 from J, leaving 4 bases between them. The germline V gene has CDR1 MRHNA and CDR2 SNTAGT. This CDR3 has 13 amino acids. This CDR3 is CASSEGSTDTQYF. The CDR3 bases are TGTGCCAGCAGTGAAGGTAGCACAGATACGCAGTATTTT.

This clone was observed a handful of times. The DNA of the CDR3 is TGTGCCAGCTCACCAGGGGGAGGGACAGGGACCTACGAGCAGTACTTC. Its translation: CASSPGGGTGTYEQYF. This rearrangement joins TRBV18 to TRBJ2-7, with TRBD1 identical over 9 bases. The length of the CDR3 is 16 residues. V shed 2 bases and J 2 bases; nucleotides not matched to a gene: 7. Per the germline V gene, CDR1 is KGHSH and CDR2 is LQKENI.

This sequence joins TRBV27 and TRBJ2-7; 7 bases align to TRBD1. The V and J ends lost 5 bases and 2 bases, in that order; junction bases with no gene match: 6. Germline V CDR1 and CDR2: MNHEY, SMNVEV (reference sequence). CDR3 length equals 14 residues. CDR3 DNA: TGTGCCAGCAGTCAGACGACAGGGCCCTACGAGCAGTACTTC. Its protein is CASSQTTGPYEQYF.

V and J are TRBV5-1 and TRBJ1-3; perhaps TRBD1 as D (5 bases). V shed 4 bases and J shed 4 bases, with 18 bases lying between them. The CDR3 spans 16 residues. Germline V gene sequence: CDR1 SGHRS, CDR2 YFSETQ. The DNA of the CDR3 is TGCGCCAGCAGCCCCTCCATCGCAGGGCACGGAAACACCATATATTTT. As protein: CASSPSIAGHGNTIYF. Full variable domain (missing parts from reference TRBV5-1 and TRBJ1-3): KAGVTQTPRYLIKTRGQQVTLSCSPISGHRSVSWYQQTPGQGLQFLFEYFSETQRNKGNFPGRFSGRQFSNSRSEMNVSTLELGDSALYLCASSPSIAGHGNTIYFGEGSWLTVV.

The chain employs TRBV11-2 and TRBJ2-7, with D possibly being TRBD1 or TRBD2 (6 bases each). Deletions cut 0 bases from V and 6 bases from J, with 15 bases between. This CDR3 has 15 amino acids. The germline V gene encodes CDR1 SGHAT and CDR2 FQNNGV. The CDR3 sequence: CASSLEGGRGPEQYF. The CDR3 nucleotides read TGTGCCAGCAGCTTAGAGGGGGGCAGGGGACCCGAGCAGTACTTC.

The rearrangement uses TRBV9 and TRBJ2-7; a possible D gene is TRBD1 (5 bases). This CDR3 is 13 amino acids long. V dropped 2 bases and J dropped 6 bases, with 12 bases sitting between them. CDR1 and CDR2 from the germline V gene are SGDLS and YYNGEE. The CDR3 coding sequence is TGTGCCAGCAGCGTGATCAGGGATGGCGAGCAGTACTTC. This encodes CASSVIRDGEQYF. Combining the CDR3 with reference TRBV9 and TRBJ2-7 gives the whole variable domain DSGVTQTPKHLITATGQRVTLRCSPRSGDLSVYWYQQSLDQGLQFLIQYYNGEERAKGNILERFSAQQFPDLHSELNLSSLELGDSALYFCASSVIRDGEQYFGPGTRLTVT.

J is TRBJ2-7 and V is TRBV7-9; D possibly matches TRBD1 or TRBD2 (5 bases each). CDR1 is SEHNR and CDR2 is FQNEAQ in the germline V gene (reference sequence). The CDR3 extends over 15 amino acids. V lost 5 bases to trimming and J lost 5 bases, with 19 bases between them. The CDR3 DNA reads as TGTGCCAGCAGCACTAGTGGTGGGACCTGGGACGAGCAGTACTTC. Translated: CASSTSGGTWDEQYF.

The CDR3, as DNA: TGCAGCGTTGAGGGGACCGGGTCTAAGGGCTATGAGCAGTTCTTC. This encodes CSVEGTGSKGYEQFF. The rearrangement joins TRBV29-1 to TRBJ2-1; either TRBD1 or TRBD2 may fit D (5 bases each). Germline V gene data show CDR1 as SQVTM and CDR2 as ANQGSEA. The CDR3 is made up of 15 amino acids. Deletions cut 3 bases from V and 8 bases from J, with 20 bases between.

This chain joins TRBV9 and TRBJ2-2, with D uncertain. The CDR3 has 14 amino acids. Germline V gene sequence: CDR1 SGDLS, CDR2 YYNGEE. The ends were cut back, 0 bases at V and 7 bases at J, with 10 bases in the middle. DNA for the CDR3: TGTGCCAGCAGCGTAGGTTTAGGTGGCGGGGAGCTGTTTTTT. Amino acids: CASSVGLGGGELFF.

This chain uses TRBV5-1 with TRBJ2-7; 12 bases are shared with TRBD2. The V and J ends lost 7 bases and 1 base, in that order; junction bases with no gene match: 3. From germline, CDR1 is SGHRS and CDR2 YFSETQ. The CDR3 contains 14 residues. The CDR3: CASHGLAGSYEQYF. CDR3 in DNA: TGCGCCAGCCATGGACTAGCGGGGTCCTACGAGCAGTACTTC.

J is TRBJ2-7 and V is TRBV2; maybe TRBD1 (6 bases). This CDR3 contains 13 residues. V gave up 6 bases and J gave up 3 bases, with 12 bases separating them. The germline V gene has CDR1 SNHLY and CDR2 FYNNEI. In DNA, the CDR3 is TGTGCCAGCAGAAGGGACATACTCTACGAGCAGTACTTC. Its protein product is CASRRDILYEQYF.

This chain connects TRBV11-2 to TRBJ2-7, with a tentative D call TRBD2 (5 bases). Trimming left V 0 bases short and J 8 bases short, with 17 bases between. The CDR3 is 15 residues long. Looked up from germline, CDR1 is SGHAT and CDR2 is FQNNGV. The CDR3 DNA reads TGTGCCAGCAGCTTAGATATTGAAGCGGTCAGGAAGCAGTACTTC. This gives the protein CASSLDIEAVRKQYF. The whole variable domain, filled in from reference TRBV11-2 and TRBJ2-7, reads EAGVAQSPRYKIIEKRQSVAFWCNPISGHATLYWYQQILGQGPKLLIQFQNNGVVDDSQLPKDRFSAERLKGVDSTLKIQPAKLEDSAVYLCASSLDIEAVRKQYFGPGTRLTVT.

The rearrangement joins TRBV4-1 to TRBJ2-4; 7 bases are shared with TRBD1. The CDR3 is 15 amino acids. CDR1 is MGHRA, CDR2 YSYEKL, per germline. J gave up 4 bases and V 4 bases, and 7 bases lay outside the gene matches. The CDR3 DNA sequence: TGCGCCAGCAGCCCCTTCGGGACAGCTAAAAACATTCAGTACTTC. This translates into CASSPFGTAKNIQYF.

The rearrangement uses TRBV9 and TRBJ1-3; D not certain. Per germline, CDR1 SGDLS and CDR2 YYNGEE. The ends were cut back, 0 bases at V and 0 bases at J, with 13 bases in the middle. The CDR3 has 17 residues. The CDR3 sequence is CASSVADEAYSGNTIYF. CDR3 sequence (DNA): TGTGCCAGCAGCGTAGCTGATGAAGCCTACTCTGGAAACACCATATATTTT.

This chain connects TRBV5-4 to TRBJ2-7; D gene ambiguous. V was clipped by 5 bases and J by 4 bases, with 10 bases between them. This CDR3 contains 12 residues. The germline V gene has CDR1 SGHNT and CDR2 YYREEE (reference sequence). The DNA for the CDR3 is TGTGCCAGCAGTTCCGACATATACGAGCAGTACTTC. As protein: CASSSDIYEQYF.

This rearrangement joins TRBV13 to TRBJ1-1; 7 bases are a match to TRBD1. Germline V gives CDR1 PRHDT, CDR2 FYEKMQ (reference sequence). The junction had 4 bases not matched to a gene; V was cut back by 5 bases and J by 1 base. The CDR3 consists of 14 residues. For the CDR3, the DNA is TGTGCCAGCAGCCGCAGGGGGGGGAACACTGAAGCTTTCTTT. This encodes CASSRRGGNTEAFF.

CDR3 coding DNA: TGTGCCAGCAGCGAATTAAAAGGGACAGGGAAAACTAATGAAAAACTGTTTTTT. This translates into CASSELKGTGKTNEKLFF. V usage is TRBV2 and J usage is TRBJ1-4; 9 bases align to TRBD1. The CDR3 has 18 residues. Germline CDR1 reads SNHLY; CDR2 reads FYNNEI. Trimming cost V 6 bases and J 1 base; bases outside gene matches: 12.

V is TRBV19 and J is TRBJ2-5; 9 bases map to TRBD1. The CDR3 extends over 15 amino acids. CDR1 LNHDA and CDR2 SQIVND come from the germline V gene (reference sequence). J was trimmed by 4 bases and V by 7 bases; bases with no gene match: 10. CDR3 nucleotide sequence: TGTGCCAGTAAACCCACCGGGACAGGGTTAGAGACCCAGTACTTC. It codes for CASKPTGTGLETQYF.

V and J are TRBV19 and TRBJ1-5; the D is unclear. The germline V gene encodes CDR1 LNHDA and CDR2 SQIVND (reference sequence). Trimming removed 5 bases at V and 1 base at J, with 3 bases between. The CDR3 has 12 residues. CDR3 sequence: CASSLSNQPQHF. CDR3 nucleotide sequence: TGTGCCAGTAGTTTAAGCAATCAGCCCCAGCATTTT.

J is TRBJ2-7 and V is TRBV27; the D is unclear. Trimming shortened V by 2 bases and J by 1 base, and 9 bases separated the two germline ends. CDR1 and CDR2 from the germline V gene are MNHEY and SMNVEV (reference sequence). CDR3 length: 14 residues. The CDR3, as DNA: TGTGCCAGCAGTTTACTGGGCGGATCCTACGAGCAGTACTTC. As protein: CASSLLGGSYEQYF.

V usage is TRBV5-1 and J usage is TRBJ2-3, with D maybe TRBD1 (7 bases). CDR1 is SGHRS and CDR2 is YFSETQ in the germline V gene. The CDR3 spans 16 residues. Trimming cost V 6 bases and J 4 bases, with 21 bases left between them. The CDR3 here is CASTPLLGRGADTQYF. CDR3 DNA: TGCGCCAGCACCCCCTTACTGGGCAGGGGGGCAGATACGCAGTATTTT. Full variable domain (rest looked up from reference TRBV5-1 and TRBJ2-3): KAGVTQTPRYLIKTRGQQVTLSCSPISGHRSVSWYQQTPGQGLQFLFEYFSETQRNKGNFPGRFSGRQFSNSRSEMNVSTLELGDSALYLCASTPLLGRGADTQYFGPGTRLTVL.

The chain recombines TRBV7-8 with TRBJ2-1; 12 nucleotides align to TRBD2. Germline CDR1 and CDR2: SGHVS and FQNEAQ. The length of the CDR3 is 17 residues. The J segment lost 6 bases and the V segment lost 3 bases, leaving 9 bases of the junction unmatched. Here the CDR3 DNA reads TGTGCCAGCAGCTTCACGCTAGCGGGAGGGATTCGCAATGAGCAGTTCTTC. The encoded protein is CASSFTLAGGIRNEQFF.